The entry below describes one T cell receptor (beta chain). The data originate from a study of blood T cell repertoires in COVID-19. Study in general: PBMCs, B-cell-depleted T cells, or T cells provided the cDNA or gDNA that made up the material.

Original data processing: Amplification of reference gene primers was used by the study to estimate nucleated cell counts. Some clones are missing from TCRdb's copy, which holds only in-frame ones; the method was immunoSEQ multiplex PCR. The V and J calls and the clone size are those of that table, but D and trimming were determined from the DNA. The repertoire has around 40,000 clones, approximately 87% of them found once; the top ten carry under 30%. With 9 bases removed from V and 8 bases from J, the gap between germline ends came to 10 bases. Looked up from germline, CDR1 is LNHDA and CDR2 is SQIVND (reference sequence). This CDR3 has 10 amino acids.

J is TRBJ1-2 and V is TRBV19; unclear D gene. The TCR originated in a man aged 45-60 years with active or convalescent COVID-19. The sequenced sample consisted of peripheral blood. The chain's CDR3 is CASSERGYTF. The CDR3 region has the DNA TGTGCCAGCTCGGAGCGGGGCTACACCTTC.